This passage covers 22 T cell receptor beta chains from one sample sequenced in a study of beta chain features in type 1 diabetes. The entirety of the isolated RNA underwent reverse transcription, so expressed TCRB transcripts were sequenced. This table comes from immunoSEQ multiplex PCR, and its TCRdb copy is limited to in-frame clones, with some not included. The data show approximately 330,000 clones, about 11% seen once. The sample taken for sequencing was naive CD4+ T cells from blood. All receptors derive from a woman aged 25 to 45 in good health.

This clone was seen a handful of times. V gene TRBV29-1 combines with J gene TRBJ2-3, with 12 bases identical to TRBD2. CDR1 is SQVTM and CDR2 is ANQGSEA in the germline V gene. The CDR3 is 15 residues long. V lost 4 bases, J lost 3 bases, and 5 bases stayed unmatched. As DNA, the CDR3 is TGCAGCGTTGCCCAGACTAGCGGGAGAACAGATACGCAGTATTTT. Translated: CSVAQTSGRTDTQYF.

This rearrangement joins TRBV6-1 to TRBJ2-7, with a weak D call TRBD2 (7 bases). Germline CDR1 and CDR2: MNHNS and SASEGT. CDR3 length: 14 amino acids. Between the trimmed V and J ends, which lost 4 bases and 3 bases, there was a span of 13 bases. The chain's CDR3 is CASSVRGGNYEQYF. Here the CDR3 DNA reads TGTGCCAGCAGTGTTCGCGGGGGCAACTACGAGCAGTACTTC.

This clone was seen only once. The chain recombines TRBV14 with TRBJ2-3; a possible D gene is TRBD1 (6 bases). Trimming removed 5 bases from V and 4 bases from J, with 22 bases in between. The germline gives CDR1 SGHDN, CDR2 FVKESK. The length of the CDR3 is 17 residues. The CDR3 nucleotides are TGTGCCAGCAGCACTATCCGGGACACCTGGGCACCAGATACGCAGTATTTT. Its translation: CASSTIRDTWAPDTQYF.

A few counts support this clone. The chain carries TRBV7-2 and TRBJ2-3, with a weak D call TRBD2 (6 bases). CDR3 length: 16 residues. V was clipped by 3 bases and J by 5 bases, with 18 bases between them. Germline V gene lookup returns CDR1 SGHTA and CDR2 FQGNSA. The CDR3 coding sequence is TGTGCCAGCAGCTTTGGCTGGGGGGACGGTGAAGATACGCAGTATTTT. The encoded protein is CASSFGWGDGEDTQYF. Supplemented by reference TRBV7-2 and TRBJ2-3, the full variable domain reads GAGVSQSPSNKVTEKGKDVELRCDPISGHTALYWYRQSLGQGLEFLIYFQGNSAPDKSGLPSDRFSAERTGGSVSTLTIQRTQQEDSAVYLCASSFGWGDGEDTQYFGPGTRLTVL.

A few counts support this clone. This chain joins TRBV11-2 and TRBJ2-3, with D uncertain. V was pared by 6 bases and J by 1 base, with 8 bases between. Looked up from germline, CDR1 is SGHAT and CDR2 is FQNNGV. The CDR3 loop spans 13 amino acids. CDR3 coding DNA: TGTGCCAGCAGTCTCGCGGGCACAGATACGCAGTATTTT. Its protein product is CASSLAGTDTQYF.

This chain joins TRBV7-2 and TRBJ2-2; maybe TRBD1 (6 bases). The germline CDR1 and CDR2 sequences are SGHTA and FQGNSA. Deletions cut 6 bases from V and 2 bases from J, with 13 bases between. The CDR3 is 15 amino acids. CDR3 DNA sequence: TGTGCCAGCAGGACCGGGACATTAAACACCGGGGAGCTGTTTTTT. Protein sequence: CASRTGTLNTGELFF.

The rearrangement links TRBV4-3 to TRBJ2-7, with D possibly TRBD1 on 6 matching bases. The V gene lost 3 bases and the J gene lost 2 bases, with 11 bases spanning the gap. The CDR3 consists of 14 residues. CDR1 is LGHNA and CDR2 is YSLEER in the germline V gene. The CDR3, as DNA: TGCGCCAGCAGCCAGGGGGCAACCCCCTACGAGCAGTACTTC. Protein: CASSQGATPYEQYF.

CDR3 in amino acids: CASSIRLDSYNEQFF. Here the CDR3 DNA reads TGTGCCAGCAGTATCAGACTAGACTCCTACAATGAGCAGTTCTTC. The gene calls are TRBV28 and TRBJ2-1; a weak D match, TRBD2 (6 bases). Germline V gene data show CDR1 as MDHEN and CDR2 as SYDVKM. The V end was cut by 5 bases, the J end by 0 bases, with 11 bases between. CDR3 size: 15 residues.

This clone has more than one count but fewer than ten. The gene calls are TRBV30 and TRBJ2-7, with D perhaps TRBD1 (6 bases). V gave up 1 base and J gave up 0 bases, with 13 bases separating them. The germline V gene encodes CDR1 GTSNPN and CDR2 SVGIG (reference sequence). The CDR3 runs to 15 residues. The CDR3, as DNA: TGTGCCTGGAGTGGGTTGACAGGACTCTCCTACGAGCAGTACTTC. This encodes CAWSGLTGLSYEQYF.

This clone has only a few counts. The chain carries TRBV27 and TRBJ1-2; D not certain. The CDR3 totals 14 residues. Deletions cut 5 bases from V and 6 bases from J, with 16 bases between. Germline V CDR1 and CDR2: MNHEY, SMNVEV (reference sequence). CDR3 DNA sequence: TGTGCCAGCAGTCCTCGGACGGGGATGGATGGCTACACCTTC. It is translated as CASSPRTGMDGYTF.

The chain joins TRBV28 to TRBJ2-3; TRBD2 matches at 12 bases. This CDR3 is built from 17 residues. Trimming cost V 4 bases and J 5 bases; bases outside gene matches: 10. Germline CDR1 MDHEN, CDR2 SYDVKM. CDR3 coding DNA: TGTGCCAGCAGTTCCCCTTCTAGCGGGAGGGCCTTAGATACGCAGTATTTT. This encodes CASSSPSSGRALDTQYF.

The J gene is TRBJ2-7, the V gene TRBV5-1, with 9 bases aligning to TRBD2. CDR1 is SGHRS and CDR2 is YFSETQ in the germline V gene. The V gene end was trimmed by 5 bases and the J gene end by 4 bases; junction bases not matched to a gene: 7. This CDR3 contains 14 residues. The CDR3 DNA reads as TGCGCCAGCAGGTCGCTAGCGGGAACATACGAGCAGTACTTC. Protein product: CASRSLAGTYEQYF.

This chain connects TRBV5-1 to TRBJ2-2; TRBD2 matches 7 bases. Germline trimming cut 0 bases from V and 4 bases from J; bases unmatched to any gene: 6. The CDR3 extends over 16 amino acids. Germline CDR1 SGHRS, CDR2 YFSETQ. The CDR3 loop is CASSLETSTGTGELFF. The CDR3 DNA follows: TGCGCCAGCAGCTTGGAGACTAGCACGGGCACCGGGGAGCTGTTTTTT.

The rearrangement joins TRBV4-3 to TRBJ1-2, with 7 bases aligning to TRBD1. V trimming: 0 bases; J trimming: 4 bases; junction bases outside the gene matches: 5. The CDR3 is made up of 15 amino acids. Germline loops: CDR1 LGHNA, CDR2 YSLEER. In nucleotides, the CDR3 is TGCGCCAGCAGCCAAGATTTGACAGGGTTCTATGGCTACACCTTC. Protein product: CASSQDLTGFYGYTF.

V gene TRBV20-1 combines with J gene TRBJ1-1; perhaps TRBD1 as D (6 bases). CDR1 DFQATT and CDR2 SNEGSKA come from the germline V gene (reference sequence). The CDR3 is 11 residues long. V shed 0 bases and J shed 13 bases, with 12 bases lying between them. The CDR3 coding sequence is TGCAGTGCTAGAGAAGGGACACTCCTTTTCTTT. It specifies CSAREGTLLFF.

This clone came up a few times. The CDR3 loop is CAWSKDYNQPQHF. The CDR3 bases are TGTGCCTGGAGCAAGGACTACAATCAGCCCCAGCATTTT. The rearrangement joins TRBV30 to TRBJ1-5, with D uncertain. Germline V gene data show CDR1 as GTSNPN and CDR2 as SVGIG (reference sequence). The CDR3 spans 13 residues. The ends were cut back, 3 bases at V and 3 bases at J, with 9 bases in the middle.

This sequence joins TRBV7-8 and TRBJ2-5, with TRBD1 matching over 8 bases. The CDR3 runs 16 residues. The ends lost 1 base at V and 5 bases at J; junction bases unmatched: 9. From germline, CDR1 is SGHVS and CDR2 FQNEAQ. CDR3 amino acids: CASSLGPQGAYETQYF. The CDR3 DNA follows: TGTGCCAGCAGCTTAGGGCCGCAGGGGGCATATGAGACCCAGTACTTC.

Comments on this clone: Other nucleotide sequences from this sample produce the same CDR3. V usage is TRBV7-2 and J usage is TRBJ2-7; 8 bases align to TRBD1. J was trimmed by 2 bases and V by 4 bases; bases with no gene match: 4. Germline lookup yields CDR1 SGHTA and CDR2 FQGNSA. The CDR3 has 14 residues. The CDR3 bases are TGTGCCAGCAGCTCCGGACAGGGAGCCTACGAGCAGTACTTC. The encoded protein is CASSSGQGAYEQYF. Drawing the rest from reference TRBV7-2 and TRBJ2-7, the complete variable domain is GAGVSQSPSNKVTEKGKDVELRCDPISGHTALYWYRQSLGQGLEFLIYFQGNSAPDKSGLPSDRFSAERTGGSVSTLTIQRTQQEDSAVYLCASSSGQGAYEQYFGPGTRLTVT.

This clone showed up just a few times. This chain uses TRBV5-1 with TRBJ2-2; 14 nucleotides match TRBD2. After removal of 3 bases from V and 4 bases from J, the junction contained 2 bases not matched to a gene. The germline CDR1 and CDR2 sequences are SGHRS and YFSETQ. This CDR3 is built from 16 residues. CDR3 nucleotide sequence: TGCGCCAGCAGCTCCGGACTAGCGGGAGGCACCGGGGAGCTGTTTTTT. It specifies CASSSGLAGGTGELFF.

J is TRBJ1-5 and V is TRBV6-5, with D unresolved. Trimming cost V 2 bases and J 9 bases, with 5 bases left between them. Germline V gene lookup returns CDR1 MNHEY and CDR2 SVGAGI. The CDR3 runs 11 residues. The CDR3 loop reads CASSYEGPQHF. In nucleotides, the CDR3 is TGTGCCAGCAGTTACGAGGGGCCCCAGCATTTT.

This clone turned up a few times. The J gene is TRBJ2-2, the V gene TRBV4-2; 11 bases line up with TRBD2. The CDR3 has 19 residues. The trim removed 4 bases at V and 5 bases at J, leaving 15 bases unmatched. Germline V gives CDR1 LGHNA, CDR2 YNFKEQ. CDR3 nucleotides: TGTGCCAGCAGCCCCCGCCGGGCTAGCGGGAGGCGAGGGACCGGGGAGCTGTTTTTT. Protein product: CASSPRRASGRRGTGELFF.

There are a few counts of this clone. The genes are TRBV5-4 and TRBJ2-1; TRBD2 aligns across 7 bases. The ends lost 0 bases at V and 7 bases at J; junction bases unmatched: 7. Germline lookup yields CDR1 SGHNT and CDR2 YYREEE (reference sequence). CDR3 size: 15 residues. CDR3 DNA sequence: TGTGCCAGCAGCTTGGGTGGACTAGGTGCAAATGAGCAGTTCTTC. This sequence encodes CASSLGGLGANEQFF.